The 22 T cell receptor beta chains below come from one sample, sequenced in a study of blood T cells in healthy people across ages. With a J-beta primer mix and a sample-barcoded 5' primer, a second PCR ran about 7 to 12 cycles. TCRdb fed the 5' RACE reads into MiXCR, producing one record per CDR3 protein. The sample has about 940,000 distinct CDR3 sequences, 40% to 60% seen once. The sample comprised blood. These TCRs come from a man aged 30-40 years in good health.

The rearrangement uses TRBV28 and TRBJ2-2; D may be TRBD2 (5 bases). Trimming cost V 1 base and J 5 bases, with 17 bases left between them. The CDR3 is 17 amino acids. The germline V gene encodes CDR1 MDHEN and CDR2 SYDVKM. CDR3 region: CASSLLSSSLNTGELFF. The DNA for the CDR3 is TGTGCCAGCAGTTTATTATCTTCTAGCTTGAATACCGGGGAGCTGTTTTTT.

This clonotype was detected a few times. The gene calls are TRBV12-3 or TRBV12-4 and TRBJ1-1; 10 bases are a match to TRBD1. V trimming: 6 bases; J trimming: 0 bases; junction bases outside the gene matches: 7. The CDR3 extends over 16 amino acids. CDR3 loop: CASRPGTGEMNTEAFF. CDR3 nucleotide sequence: TGTGCCAGCAGGCCCGGGACAGGGGAGATGAACACTGAAGCTTTCTTT.

The genes are TRBV5-4 and TRBJ2-2; D not resolved. V was pared by 4 bases and J by 7 bases, with 11 bases between. There are 13 residues in the CDR3. Per the germline V gene, CDR1 is SGHNT and CDR2 is YYREEE (reference sequence). The CDR3 coding sequence is TGTGCCAGCAGCACCGAGTGGGGCGGGGAGCTGTTTTTT. Its translation is CASSTEWGGELFF. The complete variable domain, with remaining parts taken from reference TRBV5-4 and TRBJ2-2, reads ETGVTQSPTHLIKTRGQQVTLRCSSQSGHNTVSWYQQALGQGPQFIFQYYREEENGRGNFPPRFSGLQFPNYSSELNVNALELDDSALYLCASSTEWGGELFFGEGSRLTVL.

Worth noting for this clonotype: One end of the junction does not line up with germline, which may come from a read error. The CDR3 nucleotides are TGTGCCATCAGACCGACAGGGCAAGAGGCCCAGTACTTC. Amino acid sequence: CAIRPTGQEAQYF. The chain is built from TRBV10-3 and TRBJ2-5; TRBD1 agrees at 7 bases. The CDR3 contains 13 residues. Per the germline V gene, CDR1 is ENHRY and CDR2 is SYGVKD.

This clonotype was observed a handful of times. The rearrangement uses TRBV7-2 and TRBJ2-5; 11 nucleotides align to TRBD2. This CDR3 has 15 amino acids. V lost 3 bases to trimming and J lost 9 bases; unmatched junction nucleotides: 9. In germline, CDR1 is SGHTA, CDR2 FQGNSA. The CDR3 nucleotides are TGTGCCAGCAGCTTCTCTGTAGCGGGGGGGAGCGCCCAGTACTTC. It codes for CASSFSVAGGSAQYF.

The rearrangement links TRBV27 to TRBJ2-3, with 7 bases fitting TRBD1. Trimming removed 7 bases from V and 4 bases from J; junction bases left unmatched: 5. The CDR3 covers 13 residues. CDR1 MNHEY and CDR2 SMNVEV come from the germline V gene (reference sequence). For the CDR3, the DNA is TGTGCCAGCAATAACAGGGGTCCAGATACGCAGTATTTT. It encodes CASNNRGPDTQYF.

The chain has TRBV6-2 or TRBV6-3 and TRBJ2-3, with D perhaps being TRBD1 or TRBD2 (5 bases each). CDR3 length equals 13 residues. In germline, CDR1 is MNHEY, CDR2 SVGEGT. Trimming took 6 bases from V and 6 from J, leaving 13 bases between them. The CDR3 nucleotides read TGTGCCAGCAGCCGTCGGGACCAGGATACGCAGTATTTT. It codes for CASSRRDQDTQYF.

This clonotype was counted at least ten times. The chain uses TRBV4-2 and TRBJ1-2; maybe TRBD1 (5 bases). V was trimmed by 1 base and J by 4 bases, leaving 7 bases between them. The CDR3 contains 13 residues. From germline, CDR1 is LGHNA and CDR2 YNFKEQ. CDR3 protein: CASSQAGTYGYTF. DNA for the CDR3: TGTGCCAGCAGCCAAGCTGGGACCTATGGCTACACCTTC.

This clonotype appeared a few times. The rearrangement uses TRBV20-1 and TRBJ2-1, with D perhaps assigned TRBD1 or TRBD2 (6 bases each). Germline V gene data show CDR1 as DFQATT and CDR2 as SNEGSKA (reference sequence). The CDR3 totals 14 residues. Trimming took off 6 bases at V and 3 bases at J, with 15 bases between the two ends. The CDR3 sequence is CSASRGGSYNEQFF. The CDR3 DNA is TGCAGTGCCTCACGAGGGGGGAGCTACAATGAGCAGTTCTTC.

This clonotype was seen a handful of times. The junction departs from the called germline gene at one end, perhaps through a read error. V usage is TRBV5-5 and J usage is TRBJ2-1; D tentatively reads TRBD1 or TRBD2 (6 bases each). CDR1 is SGHKS, CDR2 YYEKEE, per germline (reference sequence). This CDR3 contains 12 residues. The CDR3 here is CACSPRGVEQFF. CDR3 DNA: TGTGCCTGCAGCCCAAGGGGGGTCGAGCAGTTCTTC.

This clonotype was counted between two and nine times. The chain is built from TRBV10-3 and TRBJ2-1, with unresolved D. This CDR3 has 16 amino acids. Germline CDR1 ENHRY, CDR2 SYGVKD. V was trimmed by 0 bases and J by 3 bases, leaving 12 bases between them. CDR3 loop: CAISESSPRYYNEQFF. CDR3 sequence (DNA): TGTGCCATCAGTGAGTCGTCGCCCCGCTACTACAATGAGCAGTTCTTC.

This clonotype came up a few times. This chain uses TRBV7-3 with TRBJ2-5; D is perhaps TRBD1 or TRBD2 (5 bases each). This CDR3 has 13 residues. Germline CDR1 SGHTA, CDR2 FQGTGA. V was trimmed by 2 bases and J by 11 bases, leaving 15 bases between them. The CDR3 sequence: CASSLGGNNEQYF. As DNA, the CDR3 is TGTGCCAGCAGCTTAGGGGGAAACAATGAGCAGTACTTC.

With regard to this clonotype: Germline is not matched at one junction end, which may reflect a read error. The chain recombines TRBV5-1 with TRBJ2-2, with D perhaps TRBD2 (6 bases). Germline CDR1 SGHRS, CDR2 YFSETQ. CDR3 length: 15 amino acids. CDR3 in DNA: TGCGCCAGTAGCTTGCGGGGACGGGGCACCGGGGAGCTGTTTTTT. Residues: CASSLRGRGTGELFF.

This chain's CDR3 is CASSRRTPSSYNEQFF. The CDR3 DNA sequence: TGTGCCAGCAGTCGGAGGACTCCCAGCTCCTACAATGAGCAGTTCTTC. This chain links TRBV7-2 with TRBJ2-1, with D possibly TRBD2 on 5 matching bases. V lost 6 bases to trimming and J lost 0 bases, with 15 bases between them. This CDR3 has 16 amino acids. Germline V CDR1 and CDR2: SGHTA, FQGNSA.

The chain links TRBV4-1 to TRBJ1-2; D is perhaps TRBD1 (6 bases). This CDR3 has 13 residues. Trimming shortened V by 6 bases and J by 5 bases, and 13 bases separated the two germline ends. Germline-derived CDR1 and CDR2 are MGHRA and YSYEKL. The CDR3 coding sequence is TGCGCCAGCAGGGAGGGGGGAAGGTATGGCTACACCTTC. This codes for CASREGGRYGYTF.

The chain has TRBV2 and TRBJ1-2; D remains unclear. V gave up 4 bases and J gave up 4 bases, with 13 bases separating them. CDR3 length: 14 residues. The germline gives CDR1 SNHLY, CDR2 FYNNEI. The CDR3 here is CASSGVVASYGYTF. CDR3 nucleotides: TGTGCCAGCAGTGGAGTGGTCGCGTCCTATGGCTACACCTTC.

The chain uses TRBV2 and TRBJ2-5; tentatively, D is TRBD1 or TRBD2 (5 bases each). From germline, CDR1 is SNHLY and CDR2 FYNNEI. The CDR3 totals 11 residues. Trimming stripped 1 base from V and 12 bases from J, with 9 bases between. Here the CDR3 DNA reads TGTGCCAGCAGTGAAGAGAGAGGGGAGTACTTC. Protein product: CASSEERGEYF.

J is TRBJ2-4 and V is TRBV28; D perhaps matches TRBD2 (5 bases). Gene TRBJ2-5 matches the end of the DNA better, so the J call may be wrong. Germline CDR1 is MDHEN and CDR2 is SYDVKM. This CDR3 has 13 amino acids. CDR3 region: CASSRSREGTQYF. Here the CDR3 DNA reads TGTGCCAGCAGCCGCTCGAGGGAAGGGACCCAGTACTTC.

The CDR3 loop reads CASSDFGGHFSSYEQYF. The CDR3 region has the DNA TGTGCCAGCAGTGATTTCGGGGGGCACTTCAGCTCCTACGAGCAGTACTTC. The gene calls are TRBV21-1 and TRBJ2-7; the table's D call TRBD1 went unverified against the DNA. TRBV21-1 is given as a pseudogene. The CDR3 extends over 17 amino acids.

This chain joins TRBV4-2 and TRBJ2-1; 7 nucleotides line up with TRBD1. CDR1 LGHNA and CDR2 YNFKEQ come from the germline V gene. This CDR3 region has 19 residues. The ends lost 4 bases at V and 5 bases at J; junction bases unmatched: 20. The CDR3 spells CASSPHPLVDRDPNNEQFF. The CDR3 bases are TGTGCCAGCAGCCCGCACCCGCTCGTAGACAGGGATCCAAACAATGAGCAGTTCTTC.

The V call is TRBV7-9, the J call TRBJ2-3, with TRBD1 matching 11 bases. The CDR3 has 16 amino acids. The germline gives CDR1 SEHNR, CDR2 FQNEAQ (reference sequence). With 4 bases clipped from V and 3 bases from J, the junction kept 6 bases outside the gene matches. The CDR3 sequence is CASSSVGTGGTDTQYF. In DNA form, the CDR3 reads TGTGCCAGCAGCTCAGTAGGGACAGGGGGAACAGATACGCAGTATTTT.

This clonotype has at least ten counts. This sequence joins TRBV29-1 and TRBJ2-5; 7 bases map to TRBD1. V lost 6 bases to trimming and J lost 3 bases; unmatched junction nucleotides: 4. This CDR3 has 12 amino acids. Germline V lookup: CDR1 SQVTM, CDR2 ANQGSEA. CDR3 loop: CSVGQIKETQYF. DNA for the CDR3: TGCAGCGTGGGACAGATTAAAGAGACCCAGTACTTC.